This entry lists 16 T cell receptor beta chains sequenced from one sample in a study of control samples from healthy donors and cancer patients. Here immunoSEQ multiplex PCR was the method, and the copy in TCRdb shows in-frame clones only, minus some. The repertoire holds some 80,000 clones, around 92% seen once, with 4.5% to 7% in the top ten. The sequencing sample was made of blood. The source of these receptors is a man aged 50-60 years in good health.

This chain uses TRBV7-8 with TRBJ1-1; 9 bases agree with TRBD1. Trimming took 2 bases from V and 9 from J; bases not matched to a gene: 13. Germline assignment: CDR1 SGHVS and CDR2 FQNEAQ. The CDR3 spans 16 residues. The CDR3 loop is CASSLWVRGQGLKAFF. CDR3 nucleotides: TGTGCCAGCAGCTTATGGGTGCGGGGACAGGGACTGAAAGCTTTCTTT.

Here the CDR3 DNA reads TGTGCCAGCAGCTTAGGGGCCGATGACGGGGAGGTTTATGGCTACACCTTC. It yields the protein CASSLGADDGEVYGYTF. The chain combines TRBV7-6 with TRBJ1-2; D not certain. Germline V gives CDR1 SGHVS, CDR2 FNYEAQ. V shed 1 base and J shed 5 bases, with 20 bases lying between them. The CDR3 extends over 17 amino acids.

In DNA form, the CDR3 reads TGTGCCAGCAGTGCCCCCGGGGCCCTGGTGAACACTGAAGCTTTCTTT. Protein product: CASSAPGALVNTEAFF. This chain connects TRBV6-1 to TRBJ1-1, with a weak D call TRBD1 (5 bases). The CDR3 sequence is 16 residues long. The V and J ends lost 4 bases and 0 bases respectively, with 15 bases between them. In germline, CDR1 is MNHNS, CDR2 SASEGT.

The chain has TRBV9 and TRBJ1-2; TRBD1 is a possible D gene (6 bases). V was cut by 0 bases and J by 5 bases, with 17 bases left in between. The CDR3 consists of 16 residues. Germline V lookup: CDR1 SGDLS, CDR2 YYNGEE. The CDR3 sequence is CASSVGVDRGGYGYTF. CDR3 sequence (DNA): TGTGCCAGCAGCGTAGGAGTTGACAGAGGGGGATATGGCTACACCTTC.

The chain links TRBV3-1 (or the pseudogene TRBV3-2) to TRBJ1-4; D unresolved. The ends were cut back, 5 bases at V and 7 bases at J, with 26 bases in the middle. Germline CDR1 is LGHDT and CDR2 is YNNKEL (reference sequence). This CDR3 has 18 residues. DNA for the CDR3: TGTGCCAGCAGCTTAATCCGTCCCACTCCAGGAATAACTGAAAAACTGTTTTTT. It yields the protein CASSLIRPTPGITEKLFF.

The rearrangement links TRBV5-5 to TRBJ1-3, with D possibly matching TRBD1 (5 bases). The CDR3 extends over 16 amino acids. V was pared by 4 bases and J by 0 bases, with 14 bases between. Germline CDR1 is SGHKS and CDR2 is YYEKEE (reference sequence). The CDR3 DNA reads TGTGCCAGCAGCCTGGAGGGGTGGCCCTCTGGAAACACCATATATTTT. Translating gives CASSLEGWPSGNTIYF. Using reference TRBV5-5 and TRBJ1-3 for the parts outside the CDR3, the full variable domain is DAGVTQSPTHLIKTRGQQVTLRCSPISGHKSVSWYQQVLGQGPQFIFQYYEKEERGRGNFPDRFSARQFPNYSSELNVNALLLGDSALYLCASSLEGWPSGNTIYFGEGSWLTVV.

The chain uses TRBV7-3 and TRBJ2-3; D tentatively reads TRBD1 or TRBD2 (5 bases each). The V gene lost 5 bases and the J gene lost 1 base, with 19 bases spanning the gap. This CDR3 has 17 amino acids. The V gene's germline CDR1 is SGHTA and CDR2 FQGTGA. This CDR3 reads CASSPIPLGVGTDTQYF. DNA of the CDR3: TGTGCCAGCAGCCCAATCCCCTTGGGGGTGGGCACAGATACGCAGTATTTT.

The J gene is TRBJ2-7, the V gene TRBV6-5; possible D gene TRBD1, 7 bases. Trimming removed 5 bases at V and 2 bases at J, with 13 bases between. CDR3 size: 14 residues. Looked up from germline, CDR1 is MNHEY and CDR2 is SVGAGI. DNA for the CDR3: TGTGCCAGCAGTCCCAGGGGGGTCACCTACGAGCAGTACTTC. Its translation: CASSPRGVTYEQYF.

This chain links TRBV6-4 with TRBJ2-3; TRBD2 matches at 9 bases. The CDR3 extends over 15 amino acids. Germline values: CDR1 MRHNA, CDR2 SNTAGT. V shed 4 bases and J 2 bases; nucleotides not matched to a gene: 4. CDR3 sequence reads: CASSGTSDLTDTQYF. In DNA form, the CDR3 reads TGTGCCAGCAGTGGGACTAGCGACCTCACAGATACGCAGTATTTT.

This clone has only a few counts. This chain joins TRBV18 and TRBJ1-2, with 11 nucleotides matching TRBD1. V lost 3 bases, J lost 7 bases, and 13 bases stayed unmatched. The germline V gene encodes CDR1 KGHSH and CDR2 LQKENI. This CDR3 comprises 17 residues. The CDR3 nucleotides read TGTGCCAGCTCACCTAAGGGGGCCGGACAGGGGGCATCTGGCTACACCTTC. This encodes CASSPKGAGQGASGYTF.

The sample holds a few counts of this clone. The V and J genes are TRBV5-8 and TRBJ1-1, with a weak D call TRBD1 (5 bases). Germline V gives CDR1 SGHTS, CDR2 YDEGEE. CDR3 length: 11 amino acids. The ends were cut back, 5 bases at V and 5 bases at J, with 7 bases in the middle. In DNA, the CDR3 is TGTGCCAGCAGGGGGCAGACTGAAGCTTTCTTT. Residues: CASRGQTEAFF.

The chain is built from TRBV12-3 or TRBV12-4 and TRBJ2-5; unclear D gene. The length of the CDR3 is 12 residues. V was shortened by 7 bases and J by 5 bases, with 11 bases between the two germline ends. CDR3 residues: CASTESGETQYF. CDR3 coding DNA: TGTGCCAGCACCGAGTCCGGGGAGACCCAGTACTTC.

The genes are TRBV5-1 and TRBJ2-3; 11 nucleotides match TRBD1. CDR1 SGHRS and CDR2 YFSETQ come from the germline V gene. Trimming cost V 4 bases and J 3 bases; bases outside gene matches: 4. The CDR3 is 15 residues long. In DNA form, the CDR3 reads TGCGCCAGCAGCAGGACAGGGGGCAGGACAGATACGCAGTATTTT. Translated: CASSRTGGRTDTQYF.

This sequence joins TRBV19 and TRBJ2-7; 7 nucleotides agree with TRBD1. Trimming cost V 4 bases and J 0 bases; bases outside gene matches: 3. The CDR3 contains 14 residues. The germline V gene has CDR1 LNHDA and CDR2 SQIVND (reference sequence). The CDR3 protein is CASSKTGSSYEQYF. The CDR3 DNA reads as TGTGCCAGTAGTAAGACAGGGAGCTCCTACGAGCAGTACTTC.

This chain joins TRBV24-1 and TRBJ2-6; 7 bases agree with TRBD1. This CDR3 has 17 residues. Looked up from germline, CDR1 is KGHDR and CDR2 is SFDVKD. V was pared by 3 bases and J by 0 bases, with 4 bases of the junction left unmatched. Here the CDR3 reads CATSDPGQASGANVLTF. For the CDR3, the DNA is TGTGCCACCAGTGATCCTGGACAGGCCTCTGGGGCCAACGTCCTGACTTTC.

The chain employs TRBV18 and TRBJ1-3, with D unclear. The CDR3 has 17 residues. V was cut by 3 bases and J by 1 base, with 16 bases left in between. CDR1 KGHSH and CDR2 LQKENI come from the germline V gene. In nucleotides, the CDR3 is TGTGCCAGCTCACCCGGGAGACCCCTTTCTTCTGGAAACACCATATATTTT. It specifies CASSPGRPLSSGNTIYF.